The next 2 T cell receptor beta chains were all read from a single sample in a study of blood T cell repertoires in COVID-19. Assay: immunoSEQ multiplex PCR; the TCRdb copy retains only in-frame clones and omits some. The data contain 200,000 to 250,000 clones, under 85% of them singletons. The sample was peripheral blood. The receptors were gathered from a human donor in a cohort sampled during active COVID-19.

This clone has more than one count but fewer than ten. This rearrangement joins TRBV10-2 to TRBJ2-2; D is undetermined. CDR3 size: 12 residues. Trimming left V 0 bases short and J 8 bases short, with 4 bases between. From germline, CDR1 is WSHSY and CDR2 SAAADI. CDR3 sequence reads: CASSESRGELFF. The CDR3 region has the DNA TGCGCCAGCAGTGAGTCGAGGGGGGAGCTGTTTTTT.

J is TRBJ1-1 and V is TRBV19, with 7 positions matching TRBD1. V gave up 4 bases and J gave up 4 bases; unmatched junction bases: 3. CDR3 length equals 13 residues. The germline V gene encodes CDR1 LNHDA and CDR2 SQIVND (reference sequence). The CDR3 reads CASSKGARTEAFF. The CDR3 nucleotides read TGTGCCAGTAGTAAGGGGGCGCGCACTGAAGCTTTCTTT.